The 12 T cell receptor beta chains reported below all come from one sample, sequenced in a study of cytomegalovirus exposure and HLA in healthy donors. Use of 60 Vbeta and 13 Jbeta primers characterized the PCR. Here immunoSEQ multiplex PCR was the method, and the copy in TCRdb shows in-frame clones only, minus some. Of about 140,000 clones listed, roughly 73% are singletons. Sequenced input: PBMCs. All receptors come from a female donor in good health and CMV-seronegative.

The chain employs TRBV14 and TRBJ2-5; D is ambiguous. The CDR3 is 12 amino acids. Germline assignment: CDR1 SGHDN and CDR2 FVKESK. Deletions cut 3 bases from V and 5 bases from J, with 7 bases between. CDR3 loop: CASSQSRETQYF. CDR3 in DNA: TGTGCCAGCAGCCAGTCCAGGGAGACCCAGTACTTC.

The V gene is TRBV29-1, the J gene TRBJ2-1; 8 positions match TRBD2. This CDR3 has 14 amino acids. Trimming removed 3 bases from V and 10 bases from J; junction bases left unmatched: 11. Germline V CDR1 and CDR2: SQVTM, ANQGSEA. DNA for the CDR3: TGCAGCGTTGATTATCTCGGGAGGGCCGGAGAGCAGTTCTTC. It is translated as CSVDYLGRAGEQFF.

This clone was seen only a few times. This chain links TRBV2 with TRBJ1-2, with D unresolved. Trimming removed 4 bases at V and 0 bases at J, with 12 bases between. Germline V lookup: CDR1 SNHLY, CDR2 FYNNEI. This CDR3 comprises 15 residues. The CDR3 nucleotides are TGTGCCAGCAGTGGCGGTCCTCTTACTAACTATGGCTACACCTTC. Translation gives CASSGGPLTNYGYTF. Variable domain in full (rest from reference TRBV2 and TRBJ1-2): EPEVTQTPSHQVTQMGQEVILRCVPISNHLYFYWYRQILGQKVEFLVSFYNNEISEKSEIFDDQFSVERPDGSNFTLKIRSTKLEDSAMYFCASSGGPLTNYGYTFGSGTRLTVV.

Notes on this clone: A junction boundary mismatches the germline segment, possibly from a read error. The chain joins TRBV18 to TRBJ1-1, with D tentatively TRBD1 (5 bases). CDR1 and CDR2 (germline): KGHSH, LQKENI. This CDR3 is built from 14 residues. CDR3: CATSRTRGGTEAFF. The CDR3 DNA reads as TGTGCCACCTCACGCACGCGGGGGGGGACTGAAGCTTTCTTT.

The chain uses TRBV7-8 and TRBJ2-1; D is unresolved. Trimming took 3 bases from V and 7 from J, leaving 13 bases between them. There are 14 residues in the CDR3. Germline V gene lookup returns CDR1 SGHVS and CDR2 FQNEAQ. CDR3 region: CASSLRDADNEQFF. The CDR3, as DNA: TGTGCCAGCAGCTTGAGAGATGCGGATAATGAGCAGTTCTTC.

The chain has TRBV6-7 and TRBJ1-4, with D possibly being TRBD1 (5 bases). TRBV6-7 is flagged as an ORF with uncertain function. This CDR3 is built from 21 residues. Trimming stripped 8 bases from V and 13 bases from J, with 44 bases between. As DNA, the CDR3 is TGTGCCAGCCCGACTTGGCCCCGGTCAGGGCATACTATAAAAAAAATGAAAAGACTGTTTTTT. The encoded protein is CASPTWPRSGHTIKKMKRLFF.

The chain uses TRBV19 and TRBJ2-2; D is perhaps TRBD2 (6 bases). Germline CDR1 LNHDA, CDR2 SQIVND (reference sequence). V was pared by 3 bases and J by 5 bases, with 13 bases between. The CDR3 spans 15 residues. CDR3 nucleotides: TGTGCCAGTAGTATCGGGGACTCGGGGACCGGGGAGCTGTTTTTT. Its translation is CASSIGDSGTGELFF.

This chain's CDR3 is CASSEYRGGYGYTF. The CDR3 DNA sequence: TGTGCCAGCAGTGAATACAGGGGTGGCTATGGCTACACCTTC. This chain uses TRBV6-1 with TRBJ1-2; 7 bases align to TRBD1. The V and J ends lost 2 bases and 4 bases, in that order; junction bases with no gene match: 4. The CDR3 consists of 14 residues. Germline lookup yields CDR1 MNHNS and CDR2 SASEGT.

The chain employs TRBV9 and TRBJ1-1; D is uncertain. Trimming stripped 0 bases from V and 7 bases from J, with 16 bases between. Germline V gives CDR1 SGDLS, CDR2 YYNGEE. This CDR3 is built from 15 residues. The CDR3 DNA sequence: TGTGCCAGCAGCGTAGCTGAAGGCAGGTTAGGTGAAGCTTTCTTT. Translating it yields CASSVAEGRLGEAFF. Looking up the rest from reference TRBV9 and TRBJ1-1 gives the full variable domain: DSGVTQTPKHLITATGQRVTLRCSPRSGDLSVYWYQQSLDQGLQFLIQYYNGEERAKGNILERFSAQQFPDLHSELNLSSLELGDSALYFCASSVAEGRLGEAFFGQGTRLTVV.

The CDR3 is CASSTSGTSGIYEQYF. Here the CDR3 DNA reads TGCGCCAGCAGTACCTCCGGGACTAGCGGGATCTACGAGCAGTACTTC. The chain is built from TRBV10-1 and TRBJ2-7; 13 positions match TRBD2. The germline CDR1 and CDR2 sequences are WNHNN and SYGVQD (reference sequence). CDR3 size: 16 residues. V gave up 5 bases and J gave up 3 bases; unmatched junction bases: 7.

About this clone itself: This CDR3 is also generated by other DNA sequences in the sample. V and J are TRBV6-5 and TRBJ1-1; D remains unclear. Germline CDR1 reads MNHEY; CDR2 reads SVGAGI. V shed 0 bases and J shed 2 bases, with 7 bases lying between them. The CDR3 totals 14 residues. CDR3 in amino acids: CASSYSRENTEAFF. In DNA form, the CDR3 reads TGTGCCAGCAGTTACTCGCGGGAAAACACTGAAGCTTTCTTT.

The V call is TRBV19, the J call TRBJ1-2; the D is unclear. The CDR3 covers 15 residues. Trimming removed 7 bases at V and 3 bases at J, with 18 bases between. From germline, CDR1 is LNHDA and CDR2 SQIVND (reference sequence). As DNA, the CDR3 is TGTGCCAGTACCATCAAGGCAGGCAACTACTATGGCTACACCTTC. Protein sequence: CASTIKAGNYYGYTF.